Shown below are 17 T cell receptor beta chains from a single sample sequenced in a study of OX40 agonist ivuxolimab in advanced cancers. Profiled with immunoSEQ multiplex PCR; TCRdb holds only in-frame clones, not every one. Of roughly 32,000 clones listed, 80% to 85% are singletons. The source material was CD4+ or CD8+ T cells sorted from blood, sampled in a trial of the OX40 agonist ivuxolimab. These receptors all come from an adult with an advanced solid tumor such as melanoma, head and neck, liver or kidney cancer.

This clone was seen more than once but under ten times. This CDR3 reads CAISEPGGLNTEAFF. CDR3 DNA: TGTGCCATCAGTGAGCCCGGGGGTCTAAACACTGAAGCTTTCTTT. The chain joins TRBV10-3 to TRBJ1-1; weak D call: TRBD1 (5 bases). The CDR3 runs 15 residues. Trimming shortened V by 2 bases and J by 2 bases, and 12 bases separated the two germline ends. Per the germline V gene, CDR1 is ENHRY and CDR2 is SYGVKD.

The J gene is TRBJ1-1, the V gene TRBV5-5, with TRBD1 matching over 7 bases. CDR3 length: 13 residues. V dropped 2 bases and J dropped 3; count of bases not matched to a gene: 1. Germline V CDR1 and CDR2: SGHKS, YYEKEE (reference sequence). The CDR3 sequence is CASSFQGDTEAFF. As DNA, the CDR3 is TGTGCCAGCAGCTTCCAGGGGGACACTGAAGCTTTCTTT.

This clone was seen a single time. This chain joins TRBV4-1 and TRBJ1-4; D unclear. V shed 0 bases and J shed 5 bases, with 13 bases lying between them. This CDR3 has 16 residues. CDR1 is MGHRA and CDR2 is YSYEKL in the germline V gene. In DNA form, the CDR3 reads TGCGCCAGCAGCCAAGATCAGGAGCTCCTAAATGAAAAACTGTTTTTT. Translating it yields CASSQDQELLNEKLFF.

For this clone: One junction end disagrees with the germline gene, perhaps due to a read error. The gene calls are TRBV6-1 and TRBJ1-2; a weak D match, TRBD1 (6 bases). The CDR3 sequence is 15 residues long. Per the germline V gene, CDR1 is MNHNS and CDR2 is SASEGT. CDR3 in DNA: TGTGCCAGCAGCGAAGGGGGAGGTTGGGGGAGTGGCTACACCTTC. Translating it yields CASSEGGGWGSGYTF.

The V and J genes are TRBV4-1 and TRBJ2-2; the D call may be TRBD1 or TRBD2 (6 bases each). The CDR3 extends over 16 amino acids. Germline V gene data show CDR1 as MGHRA and CDR2 as YSYEKL. V gave up 0 bases and J gave up 4 bases, with 12 bases separating them. The CDR3 DNA reads as TGCGCCAGCAGCCAAGAAGGGGGGTCGGGCACCGGGGAGCTGTTTTTT. It codes for CASSQEGGSGTGELFF.

V is TRBV6-5 and J is TRBJ2-7, with TRBD1 matching over 7 bases. The length of the CDR3 is 14 residues. Unmatched junction bases numbered 9, after V lost 6 bases and J lost 4 bases. Germline CDR1 reads MNHEY; CDR2 reads SVGAGI. The CDR3 DNA follows: TGTGCCAGCAGCCACACCACAGGGGCGTACGAGCAGTACTTC. Amino acid sequence: CASSHTTGAYEQYF.

This clone was detected a few times. The gene calls are TRBV5-8 and TRBJ1-5; D is ambiguous. The CDR3 sequence is 12 residues long. With 0 bases removed from V and 3 bases from J, the gap between germline ends came to 1 base. Germline values: CDR1 SGHTS, CDR2 YDEGEE. In nucleotides, the CDR3 is TGTGCCAGCAGCTTGGTCAATCAGCCCCAGCATTTT. Translated, it gives CASSLVNQPQHF. Filled out from reference TRBV5-8 and TRBJ1-5, the complete variable domain reads EAGVTQSPTHLIKTRGQQATLRCSPISGHTSVYWYQQALGLGLQFLLWYDEGEERNRGNFPPRFSGRQFPNYSSELNVNALELEDSALYLCASSLVNQPQHFGDGTRLSIL.

The CDR3 loop reads CASSPPGLNQPQHF. For the CDR3, the DNA is TGTGCCAGCAGTCCGCCGGGACTCAATCAGCCCCAGCATTTT. V usage is TRBV28 and J usage is TRBJ1-5, with D perhaps matching TRBD1 (5 bases). Deletions cut 5 bases from V and 3 bases from J, with 11 bases between. Germline assignment: CDR1 MDHEN and CDR2 SYDVKM. The length of the CDR3 is 14 residues.

The chain combines TRBV7-9 with TRBJ1-5; weak D call: TRBD1 (5 bases). The germline CDR1 and CDR2 sequences are SEHNR and FQNEAQ (reference sequence). Trimming took off 5 bases at V and 2 bases at J, with 13 bases between the two ends. This CDR3 region has 15 residues. The CDR3 sequence is CASSTSGFGNQPQHF. Written as DNA, the CDR3 is TGTGCCAGCAGCACCTCAGGGTTTGGCAATCAGCCCCAGCATTTT.

This sequence joins TRBV5-5 and TRBJ1-5, with a tentative D call TRBD1 (6 bases). The CDR3 is made up of 17 amino acids. Trimming took off 4 bases at V and 0 bases at J, with 17 bases between the two ends. Germline-derived CDR1 and CDR2 are SGHKS and YYEKEE (reference sequence). The CDR3 sequence is CASSPGDNLNSNQPQHF. In DNA, the CDR3 is TGTGCCAGCAGCCCCGGGGACAATCTCAATAGCAATCAGCCCCAGCATTTT.

This clone was recorded a few times. The chain employs TRBV5-5 and TRBJ1-1; tentatively, D is TRBD1 (5 bases). V lost 2 bases and J 0 bases, leaving 8 bases between the germline ends. In germline, CDR1 is SGHKS, CDR2 YYEKEE (reference sequence). This CDR3 is built from 14 residues. CDR3 sequence: CASSFQGMNTEAFF. CDR3 in DNA: TGTGCCAGCAGCTTTCAGGGTATGAACACTGAAGCTTTCTTT.

By sample fraction, this clone is medium-sized. J is TRBJ2-1 and V is TRBV6-4; 8 nucleotides align to TRBD2. Losses at the gene ends were 4 bases for V and 5 bases for J; bases not matched to a gene: 7. Germline V gene data show CDR1 as MRHNA and CDR2 as SNTAGT. CDR3 length equals 15 residues. This chain's CDR3 is CASSVSGDGNNEQFF. DNA of the CDR3: TGTGCCAGCAGTGTTAGCGGGGACGGAAACAATGAGCAGTTCTTC.

This chain uses TRBV6-6 with TRBJ2-3, with D possibly TRBD1 on 6 matching bases. The CDR3 totals 16 residues. Germline loops: CDR1 MNHNY, CDR2 SVGAGI (reference sequence). V was shortened by 4 bases and J by 2 bases, with 16 bases between the two germline ends. The CDR3 protein is CASSLDHRASTDTQYF. The CDR3 DNA is TGTGCCAGCAGTTTAGATCACAGGGCGTCCACAGATACGCAGTATTTT.

The table lists this clone with a count of one. The chain carries TRBV25-1 and TRBJ1-4; D may be TRBD1 (5 bases). CDR1 MGHDK and CDR2 SYGVNS come from the germline V gene. Trimming took 4 bases from V and 8 from J, leaving 17 bases between them. There are 15 residues in the CDR3. For the CDR3, the DNA is TGTGCCAGCAGTGCGGACTGGGGGTTCTCGGAAAAACTGTTTTTT. This sequence encodes CASSADWGFSEKLFF.

This sequence joins TRBV6-5 and TRBJ2-3; 8 nucleotides agree with TRBD1. This CDR3 comprises 16 residues. Germline V gene lookup returns CDR1 MNHEY and CDR2 SVGAGI. The V gene end was trimmed by 2 bases and the J gene end by 1 base; junction bases not matched to a gene: 5. The CDR3 sequence is CASSYADRGGTDTQYF. CDR3 in DNA: TGTGCCAGCAGTTACGCCGACAGGGGAGGCACAGATACGCAGTATTTT.

This clone occurred a few times. The V gene is TRBV5-6, the J gene TRBJ2-1; 7 bases fit TRBD2. The CDR3 runs to 16 residues. The ends lost 2 bases at V and 3 bases at J; junction bases unmatched: 8. The V gene's germline CDR1 is SGHDT and CDR2 YYEEEE. The CDR3 here is CASSLYVLANYNEQFF. The CDR3 DNA follows: TGTGCCAGCAGCTTATATGTACTAGCGAACTACAATGAGCAGTTCTTC.

The rearrangement joins TRBV30 to TRBJ1-5; perhaps TRBD1 as D (6 bases). The CDR3 sequence is 13 residues long. The V and J ends lost 4 bases and 4 bases respectively, with 11 bases between them. CDR1 and CDR2 from the germline V gene are GTSNPN and SVGIG (reference sequence). As DNA, the CDR3 is TGTGCCTGGAAGGACAGTTCTAATCAGCCCCAGCATTTT. This codes for CAWKDSSNQPQHF.